A selection of T cell receptor beta chains follows, all from one sample in a study of blood T cell repertoires in COVID-19. Generated by immunoSEQ multiplex PCR, the TCRdb table keeps only in-frame clones and is missing some. In the table there are 200,000 to 250,000 clones, around 86% of which are singletons. Sequences were obtained from peripheral blood. These receptor sequences come from a man older than 75 with acute or convalescent COVID-19. CDR3s include the opening cysteine and the closing phenylalanine or tryptophan. Each record gives: clone size, D gene, V gene, J gene, CDR3 protein, CDR3 DNA. The D gene is left open where the match is weak. Size is stated for part of the rows, as once, few or many counts, or as a class when the clone is expanded.

size: NA
D: NA
V: TRBV10-1
J: TRBJ1-5
CDR3: CASSVQTNQPQHF
DNA: TGCGCCAGCAGTGTACAGACCAATCAGCCCCAGCATTTT

size: few
D: NA
V: TRBV18
J: TRBJ1-5
CDR3: CASSPRQELTNQPQHF
DNA: TGTGCCAGCTCACCTCGACAGGAATTAACCAATCAGCCCCAGCATTTT

size: NA
D: NA
V: TRBV6-2/TRBV6-3
J: TRBJ2-1
CDR3: CASSPTHRVEQFF
DNA: TGTGCCAGCAGCCCAACCCATCGGGTAGAGCAGTTCTTC

size: NA
D: NA
V: TRBV4-2
J: TRBJ1-4
CDR3: CASSQDDRWGF
DNA: TGTGCCAGCAGCCAAGACGACAGGTGGGGTTTT

size: NA
D: TRBD1
V: TRBV7-8
J: TRBJ1-2
CDR3: CASSTYGTATNYGYTF
DNA: TGTGCCAGCAGCACCTACGGGACAGCCACTAACTATGGCTACACCTTC

size: NA
D: NA
V: TRBV7-2
J: TRBJ1-2
CDR3: CASSSHAGQGYGYTF
DNA: TGTGCCAGCAGCTCACATGCGGGGCAGGGCTATGGCTACACCTTC

size: NA
D: NA
V: TRBV19
J: TRBJ1-3
CDR3: CASSFAGTRAGNTIYF
DNA: TGTGCCAGTAGTTTCGCCGGGACACGAGCTGGAAACACCATATATTTT

size: NA
D: TRBD1
V: TRBV28
J: TRBJ2-1
CDR3: CASSLGTGPSNEQFF
DNA: TGTGCCAGCAGTTTAGGGACAGGGCCGTCCAATGAGCAGTTCTTC

size: NA
D: NA
V: TRBV18
J: TRBJ1-4
CDR3: CASSPRNRAGNEKLFF
DNA: TGTGCCAGCTCACCACGAAACAGGGCGGGTAATGAAAAACTGTTTTTT

size: NA
D: NA
V: TRBV27
J: TRBJ2-7
CDR3: CASSLSIRAGAPYEQYF
DNA: TGTGCCAGCAGTTTATCGATTCGCGCGGGTGCCCCCTACGAGCAGTACTTC

size: once
D: TRBD2
V: TRBV5-4
J: TRBJ2-5
CDR3: CASSLELAGAQETQYF
DNA: TGTGCCAGCAGCTTGGAGTTAGCGGGGGCCCAAGAGACCCAGTACTTC